The next 22 T cell receptor beta chains were all read from a single sample in a study of shared clonotypes between healthy human individuals. The table came from immunoSEQ multiplex PCR; TCRdb's copy has only in-frame clones and leaves some out. The table has roughly 1.4 million clones, 98% seen once; the top ten hold approximately 0.4%. The specimen sequenced was naive CD4+ T cells sorted from blood. Noted subset: CD45RA+ positively selected. These receptors were obtained from a man between 25 and 39 years old in good health.

The chain recombines TRBV2 with TRBJ2-1; a weak D match, TRBD2 (5 bases). The CDR3 is made up of 12 amino acids. Germline V gene lookup returns CDR1 SNHLY and CDR2 FYNNEI. V was clipped by 6 bases and J by 9 bases, with 12 bases between them. The CDR3 DNA follows: TGTGCCAGCAGCACTCTAGCCCGTGAGCAGTTCTTC. Translation gives CASSTLAREQFF.

V and J are TRBV11-3 and TRBJ1-2; D unclear. CDR1 is SGHNT, CDR2 YENEEA, per germline. The length of the CDR3 is 14 residues. Trimming removed 7 bases at V and 3 bases at J, with 15 bases between. The CDR3 protein is CASNPSTRDYGYTF. The CDR3 DNA reads TGTGCCAGCAACCCCTCGACCAGAGACTATGGCTACACCTTC.

This clone came up a few times. V and J are TRBV27 and TRBJ2-2; weak D call: TRBD1 (5 bases). There are 12 residues in the CDR3. CDR1 and CDR2 from the germline V gene are MNHEY and SMNVEV (reference sequence). V lost 5 bases and J lost 8, with 9 bases in between. For the CDR3, the DNA is TGTGCCAGCAGTCCAGGGTTGGGGGAGCTGTTTTTT. Translation gives CASSPGLGELFF.

This clone is a singleton in its sample. The chain links TRBV30 to TRBJ2-3; 9 bases line up with TRBD2. The CDR3 is made up of 16 amino acids. Germline-derived CDR1 and CDR2 are GTSNPN and SVGIG (reference sequence). J was trimmed by 6 bases and V by 1 base; bases with no gene match: 11. In DNA form, the CDR3 reads TGTGCCTGGAGTGATGGAATAGCGGGAGTCGTGGATACGCAGTATTTT. This encodes CAWSDGIAGVVDTQYF. Full variable domain (rest looked up from reference TRBV30 and TRBJ2-3): SQTIHQWPATLVQPVGSPLSLECTVEGTSNPNLYWYRQAAGRGLQLLFYSVGIGQISSEVPQNLSASRPQDRQFILSSKKLLLSDSGFYLCAWSDGIAGVVDTQYFGPGTRLTVL.

In DNA, the CDR3 is TGTGCCAGCAGCCCCCGATCGGGGGATGAGCAGTTCTTC. Encoded protein: CASSPRSGDEQFF. The rearrangement uses TRBV5-5 and TRBJ2-1, with a possible D match to TRBD2 (6 bases). The germline gives CDR1 SGHKS, CDR2 YYEKEE (reference sequence). Deletions cut 4 bases from V and 8 bases from J, with 13 bases between. The CDR3 extends over 13 amino acids.

The chain combines TRBV29-1 with TRBJ2-3; 11 bases match TRBD2. CDR1 is SQVTM, CDR2 ANQGSEA, per germline. The J segment lost 3 bases and the V segment lost 5 bases, leaving 7 bases of the junction unmatched. CDR3 length equals 15 residues. The CDR3 DNA reads TGCAGCGTTCTTATTACTAGCGGGAGTACAGATACGCAGTATTTT. It encodes CSVLITSGSTDTQYF.

The chain recombines TRBV18 with TRBJ2-3; 8 bases match TRBD2. The CDR3 has 16 amino acids. In germline, CDR1 is KGHSH, CDR2 LQKENI. Trimming removed 0 bases from V and 4 bases from J; junction bases left unmatched: 6. The CDR3 region is CASSPPPAGASDTQYF. CDR3 sequence (DNA): TGTGCCAGCTCACCACCCCCAGCGGGAGCTTCAGATACGCAGTATTTT.

Details on this clone: Other DNA variants within this sample encode the same CDR3. V gene TRBV18 combines with J gene TRBJ2-5; D not resolved. Trimming left V 1 base short and J 2 bases short, with 5 bases between. Germline V CDR1 and CDR2: KGHSH, LQKENI. The CDR3 contains 13 residues. The CDR3 reads CASSPRSQETQYF. The CDR3 region has the DNA TGTGCCAGCTCACCACGGTCTCAAGAGACCCAGTACTTC.

The J gene is TRBJ1-4, the V gene TRBV28; D gene ambiguous. Germline CDR1 and CDR2: MDHEN and SYDVKM. V gave up 4 bases and J gave up 5 bases, with 5 bases separating them. The CDR3 runs 12 residues. In nucleotides, the CDR3 is TGTGCCAGCAGTTCCCACAATGAAAAACTGTTTTTT. It encodes CASSSHNEKLFF.

The chain recombines TRBV4-1 with TRBJ2-5; the match to TRBD2 covers 7 bases. The junction had 4 bases not matched to a gene; V was cut back by 1 base and J by 5 bases. The length of the CDR3 is 14 residues. Looked up from germline, CDR1 is MGHRA and CDR2 is YSYEKL. CDR3 in amino acids: CASSQAGGSETQYF. CDR3 DNA: TGCGCCAGCAGCCAAGCAGGCGGGAGTGAGACCCAGTACTTC.

J is TRBJ1-1 and V is TRBV6-4; TRBD1 aligns across 8 bases. Germline V gene lookup returns CDR1 MRHNA and CDR2 SNTAGT. V gave up 6 bases and J gave up 5 bases; unmatched junction bases: 8. The CDR3 sequence is 14 residues long. CDR3 sequence (DNA): TGTGCCAGCAGGGTAGAACAGGGGGGAACTGAAGCTTTCTTT. Translating it yields CASRVEQGGTEAFF.

The V and J genes are TRBV2 and TRBJ2-1, with no clear D. Trimming took off 5 bases at V and 10 bases at J, with 12 bases between the two ends. Looked up from germline, CDR1 is SNHLY and CDR2 is FYNNEI. This CDR3 has 12 amino acids. CDR3 coding DNA: TGTGCCAGCAGTCAAGGCCAGACGGAGCAGTTCTTC. This sequence encodes CASSQGQTEQFF.

The chain uses TRBV6-6 and TRBJ2-1, with 7 bases identical to TRBD2. Trimming took 2 bases from V and 9 from J; bases not matched to a gene: 7. Per the germline V gene, CDR1 is MNHNY and CDR2 is SVGAGI (reference sequence). The CDR3 contains 14 residues. DNA for the CDR3: TGTGCCAGCAGTTACAGGACGGGAGGAGGTGAGCAGTTCTTC. Protein: CASSYRTGGGEQFF.

This sequence joins TRBV7-2 and TRBJ1-4; TRBD1 might be the D (6 bases). V dropped 5 bases and J dropped 8 bases, with 18 bases sitting between them. The germline gives CDR1 SGHTA, CDR2 FQGNSA. This CDR3 is built from 15 residues. CDR3 residues: CASSLEAGVGEKLFF. CDR3 in DNA: TGTGCCAGCAGCCTGGAGGCAGGGGTGGGGGAAAAACTGTTTTTT.

The rearrangement joins TRBV13 to TRBJ2-3, with 14 positions matching TRBD2. CDR3 length equals 15 residues. Germline assignment: CDR1 PRHDT and CDR2 FYEKMQ (reference sequence). Trimming took 3 bases from V and 13 from J; bases not matched to a gene: 9. The CDR3: CASSFLGTSGRVEYF. CDR3 nucleotide sequence: TGTGCCAGCAGCTTCCTCGGGACTAGCGGGAGAGTGGAGTATTTT.

The genes are TRBV5-4 and TRBJ2-5; 11 nucleotides agree with TRBD2. The CDR3 covers 17 residues. Per germline, CDR1 SGHNT and CDR2 YYREEE (reference sequence). V trimming: 1 base; J trimming: 2 bases; junction bases outside the gene matches: 7. The CDR3 loop reads CASSLRSSGRFQETQYF. The CDR3 DNA is TGTGCCAGCAGCTTGAGGTCTAGCGGGAGGTTTCAAGAGACCCAGTACTTC.

This clone was seen just once. The chain employs TRBV7-7 and TRBJ2-5; perhaps D is TRBD1 or TRBD2 (6 bases each). Germline lookup yields CDR1 SSHAT and CDR2 FNYEAQ (reference sequence). V lost 0 bases, J lost 5 bases, and 19 bases lay in between. This CDR3 has 17 amino acids. This CDR3 reads CASSLAGGDRHGETQYF. The CDR3 coding sequence is TGTGCCAGCAGCTTAGCGGGGGGAGACAGGCACGGGGAGACCCAGTACTTC.

The chain has TRBV2 and TRBJ1-4; tentatively, D is TRBD1 (6 bases). Germline CDR1 reads SNHLY; CDR2 reads FYNNEI. With 6 bases removed from V and 8 bases from J, the gap between germline ends came to 10 bases. CDR3 size: 12 residues. The CDR3 DNA is TGTGCCAGCAGGGGGGCACAGGAAAAACTGTTTTTT. It is translated as CASRGAQEKLFF. The full variable domain, rest sourced from reference TRBV2 and TRBJ1-4, is EPEVTQTPSHQVTQMGQEVILRCVPISNHLYFYWYRQILGQKVEFLVSFYNNEISEKSEIFDDQFSVERPDGSNFTLKIRSTKLEDSAMYFCASRGAQEKLFFGSGTQLSVL.

This clone appeared once. The V gene is TRBV28, the J gene TRBJ1-1; 7 nucleotides line up with TRBD1. V gave up 5 bases and J gave up 3 bases; unmatched junction bases: 12. The CDR3 has 16 amino acids. CDR1 is MDHEN and CDR2 is SYDVKM in the germline V gene. CDR3 in amino acids: CASSLRQGRWDTEAFF. The CDR3 DNA reads as TGTGCCAGCAGTCTCCGACAGGGTCGATGGGACACTGAAGCTTTCTTT. The full variable domain, in which reference TRBV28 and TRBJ1-1 provide the parts outside the CDR3, is DVKVTQSSRYLVKRTGEKVFLECVQDMDHENMFWYRQDPGLGLRLIYFSYDVKMKEKGDIPEGYSVSREKKERFSLILESASTNQTSMYLCASSLRQGRWDTEAFFGQGTRLTVV.

About this clone: Additional DNA sequences in this sample encode the identical CDR3. The V gene is TRBV28, the J gene TRBJ1-5; D is perhaps TRBD1 (6 bases). The CDR3 spans 13 residues. V was shortened by 6 bases and J by 2 bases, with 8 bases between the two germline ends. CDR1 and CDR2 (germline): MDHEN, SYDVKM. CDR3 nucleotides: TGTGCCAGCAGATCAGGGGGCAATCAGCCCCAGCATTTT. This sequence encodes CASRSGGNQPQHF.

This sequence joins TRBV9 and TRBJ2-5, with 9 nucleotides matching TRBD1. This CDR3 is built from 16 residues. V lost 0 bases, J lost 5 bases, and 8 bases stayed unmatched. Per the germline V gene, CDR1 is SGDLS and CDR2 is YYNGEE. This chain's CDR3 is CASSVGPQGAIETQYF. CDR3 DNA sequence: TGTGCCAGCAGCGTAGGACCACAGGGGGCTATTGAGACCCAGTACTTC.

The rearrangement uses TRBV7-6 and TRBJ2-1; 8 nucleotides agree with TRBD1. V lost 5 bases, J lost 8 bases, and 8 bases stayed unmatched. Germline-derived CDR1 and CDR2 are SGHVS and FNYEAQ. CDR3 length: 14 amino acids. CDR3 loop: CASSKPGQGYEQFF. CDR3 DNA: TGTGCCAGCAGCAAACCCGGACAGGGATATGAGCAGTTCTTC.